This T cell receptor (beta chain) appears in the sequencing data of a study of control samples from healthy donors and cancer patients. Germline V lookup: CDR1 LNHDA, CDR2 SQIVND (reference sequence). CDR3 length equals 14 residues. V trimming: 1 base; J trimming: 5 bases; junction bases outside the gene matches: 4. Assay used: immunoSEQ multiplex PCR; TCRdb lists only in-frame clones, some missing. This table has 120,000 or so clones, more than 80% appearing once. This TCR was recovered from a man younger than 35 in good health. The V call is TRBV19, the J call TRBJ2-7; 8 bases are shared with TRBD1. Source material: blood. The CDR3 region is CASSIAGQGDEQYF. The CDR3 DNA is TGTGCCAGTAGTATAGCTGGACAGGGAGACGAGCAGTACTTC.